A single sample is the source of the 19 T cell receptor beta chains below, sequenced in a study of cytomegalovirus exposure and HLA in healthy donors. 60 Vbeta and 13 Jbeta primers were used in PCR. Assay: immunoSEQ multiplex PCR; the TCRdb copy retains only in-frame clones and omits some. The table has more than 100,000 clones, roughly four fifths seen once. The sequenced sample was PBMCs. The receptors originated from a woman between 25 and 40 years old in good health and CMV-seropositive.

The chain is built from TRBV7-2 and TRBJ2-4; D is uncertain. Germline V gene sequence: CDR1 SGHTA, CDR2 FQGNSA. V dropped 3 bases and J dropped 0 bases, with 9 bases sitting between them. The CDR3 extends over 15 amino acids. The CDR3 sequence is CASSFSLLAKNIQYF. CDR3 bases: TGTGCCAGCAGCTTTTCCCTGTTAGCCAAAAACATTCAGTACTTC. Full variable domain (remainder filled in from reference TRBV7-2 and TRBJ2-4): GAGVSQSPSNKVTEKGKDVELRCDPISGHTALYWYRQSLGQGLEFLIYFQGNSAPDKSGLPSDRFSAERTGGSVSTLTIQRTQQEDSAVYLCASSFSLLAKNIQYFGAGTRLSVL.

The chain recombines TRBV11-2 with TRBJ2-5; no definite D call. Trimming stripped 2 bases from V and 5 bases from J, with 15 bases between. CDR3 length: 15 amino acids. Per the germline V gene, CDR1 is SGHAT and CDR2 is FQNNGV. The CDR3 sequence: CASSLNIAAEETQYF. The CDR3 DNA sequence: TGTGCCAGCAGCTTAAATATCGCGGCGGAGGAGACCCAGTACTTC.

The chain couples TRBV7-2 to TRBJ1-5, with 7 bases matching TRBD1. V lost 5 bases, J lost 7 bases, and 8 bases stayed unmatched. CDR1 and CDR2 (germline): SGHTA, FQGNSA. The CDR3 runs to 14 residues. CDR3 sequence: CASSPSTGWQPQHF. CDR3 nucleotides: TGTGCCAGCAGCCCTTCGACAGGGTGGCAGCCCCAGCATTTT.

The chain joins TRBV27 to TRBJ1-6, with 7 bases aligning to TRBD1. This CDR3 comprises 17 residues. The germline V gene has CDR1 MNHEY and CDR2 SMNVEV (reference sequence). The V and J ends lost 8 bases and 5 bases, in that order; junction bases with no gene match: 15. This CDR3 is CASRSLRDRQNNSPLHF. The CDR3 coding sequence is TGTGCCAGCCGCAGTCTCCGGGACAGACAAAATAATTCACCCCTCCACTTT.

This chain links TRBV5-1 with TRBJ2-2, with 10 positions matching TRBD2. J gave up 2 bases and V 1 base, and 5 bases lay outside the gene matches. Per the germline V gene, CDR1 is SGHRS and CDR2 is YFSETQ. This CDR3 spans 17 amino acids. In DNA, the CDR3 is TGCGCCAGCAGCTTGCCCCTAGCGGGGGCCAACACCGGGGAGCTGTTTTTT. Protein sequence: CASSLPLAGANTGELFF.

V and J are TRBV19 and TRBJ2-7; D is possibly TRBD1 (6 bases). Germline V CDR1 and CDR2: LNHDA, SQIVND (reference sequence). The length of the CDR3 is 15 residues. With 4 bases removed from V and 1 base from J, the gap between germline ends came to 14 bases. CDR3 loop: CASSTLGQSSYEQYF. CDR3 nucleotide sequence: TGTGCCAGTAGTACCCTAGGACAGTCATCCTACGAGCAGTACTTC.

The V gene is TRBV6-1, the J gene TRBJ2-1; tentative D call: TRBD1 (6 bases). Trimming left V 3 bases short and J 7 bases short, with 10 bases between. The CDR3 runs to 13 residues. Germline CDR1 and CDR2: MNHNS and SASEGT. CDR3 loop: CASSDRRGNEQFF. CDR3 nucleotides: TGTGCCAGCAGTGACCGCAGGGGTAATGAGCAGTTCTTC.

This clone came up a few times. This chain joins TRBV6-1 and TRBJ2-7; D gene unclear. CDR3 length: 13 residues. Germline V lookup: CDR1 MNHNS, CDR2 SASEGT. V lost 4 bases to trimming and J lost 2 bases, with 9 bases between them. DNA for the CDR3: TGTGCCAGCAGTGGGTGGCGGACCTACGAGCAGTACTTC. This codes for CASSGWRTYEQYF.

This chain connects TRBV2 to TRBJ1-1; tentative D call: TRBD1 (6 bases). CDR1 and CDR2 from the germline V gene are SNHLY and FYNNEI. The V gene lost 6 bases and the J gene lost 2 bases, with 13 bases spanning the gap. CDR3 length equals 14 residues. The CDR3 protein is CASSEGHFNTEAFF. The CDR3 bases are TGTGCCAGCAGCGAGGGACACTTCAACACTGAAGCTTTCTTT. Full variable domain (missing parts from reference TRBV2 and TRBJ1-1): EPEVTQTPSHQVTQMGQEVILRCVPISNHLYFYWYRQILGQKVEFLVSFYNNEISEKSEIFDDQFSVERPDGSNFTLKIRSTKLEDSAMYFCASSEGHFNTEAFFGQGTRLTVV.

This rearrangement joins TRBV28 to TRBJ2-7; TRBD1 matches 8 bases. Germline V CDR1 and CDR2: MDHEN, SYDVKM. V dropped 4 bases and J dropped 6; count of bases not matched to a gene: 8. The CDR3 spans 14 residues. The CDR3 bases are TGTGCCAGCAGTTCGGCAGGGGGCTTATCCGAGCAGTACTTC. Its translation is CASSSAGGLSEQYF. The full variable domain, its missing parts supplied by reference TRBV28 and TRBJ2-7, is DVKVTQSSRYLVKRTGEKVFLECVQDMDHENMFWYRQDPGLGLRLIYFSYDVKMKEKGDIPEGYSVSREKKERFSLILESASTNQTSMYLCASSSAGGLSEQYFGPGTRLTVT.

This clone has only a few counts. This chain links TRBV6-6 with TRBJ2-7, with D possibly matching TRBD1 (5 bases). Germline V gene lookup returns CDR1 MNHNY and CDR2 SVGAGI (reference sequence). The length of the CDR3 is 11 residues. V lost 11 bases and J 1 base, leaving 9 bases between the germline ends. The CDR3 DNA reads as TGTGCCTGCCGACAGTCCTACGAGCAGTACTTC. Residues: CACRQSYEQYF.

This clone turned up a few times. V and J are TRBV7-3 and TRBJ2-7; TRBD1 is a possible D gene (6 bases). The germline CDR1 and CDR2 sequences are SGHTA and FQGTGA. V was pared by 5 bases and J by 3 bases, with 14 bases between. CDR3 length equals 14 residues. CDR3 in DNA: TGTGCCAGCAGCCCCGGGACATTAGTCTACGAGCAGTACTTC. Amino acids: CASSPGTLVYEQYF. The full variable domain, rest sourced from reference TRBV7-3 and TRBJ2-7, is GAGVSQTPSNKVTEKGKYVELRCDPISGHTALYWYRQSLGQGPEFLIYFQGTGAADDSGLPNDRFFAVRPEGSVSTLKIQRTERGDSAVYLCASSPGTLVYEQYFGPGTRLTVT.

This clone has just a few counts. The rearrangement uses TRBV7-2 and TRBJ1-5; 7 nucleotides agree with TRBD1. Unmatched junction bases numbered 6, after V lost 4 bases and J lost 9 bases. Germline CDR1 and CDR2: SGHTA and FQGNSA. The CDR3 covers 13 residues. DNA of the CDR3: TGTGCCAGCAGCTGGGACAGCGCAGGGCCCCAGCATTTT. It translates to CASSWDSAGPQHF.

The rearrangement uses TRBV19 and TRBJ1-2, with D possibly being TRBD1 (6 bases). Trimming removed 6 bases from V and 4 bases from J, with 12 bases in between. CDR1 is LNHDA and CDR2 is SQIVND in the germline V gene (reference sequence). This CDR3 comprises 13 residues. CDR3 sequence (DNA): TGTGCCAGTAGGGCAGGACAGTCCTATGGCTACACCTTC. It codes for CASRAGQSYGYTF.

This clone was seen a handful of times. For the CDR3, the DNA is TGTGCCACCAGAGCGGGGGGGCATGAGCAGTTCTTC. Translating it yields CATRAGGHEQFF. The chain links TRBV15 to TRBJ2-1, with 10 bases aligning to TRBD2. After removal of 6 bases from V and 8 bases from J, the junction contained 1 base not matched to a gene. The length of the CDR3 is 12 residues. Germline CDR1 and CDR2: LNHNV and YYDKDF (reference sequence).

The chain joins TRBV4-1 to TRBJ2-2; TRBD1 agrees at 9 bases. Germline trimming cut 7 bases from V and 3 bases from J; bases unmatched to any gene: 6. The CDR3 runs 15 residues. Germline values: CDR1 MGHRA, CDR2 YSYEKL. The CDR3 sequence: CASTRTGEHTGELFF. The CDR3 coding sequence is TGCGCCAGCACCCGGACAGGGGAGCACACCGGGGAGCTGTTTTTT.

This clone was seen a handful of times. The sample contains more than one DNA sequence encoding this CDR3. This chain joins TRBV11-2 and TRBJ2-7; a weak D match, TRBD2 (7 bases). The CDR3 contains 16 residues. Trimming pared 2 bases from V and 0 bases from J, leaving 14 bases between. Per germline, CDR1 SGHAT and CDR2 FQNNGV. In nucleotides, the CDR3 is TGTGCCAGCAGCTTATATGGAGGGGGGGCCTCCTACGAGCAGTACTTC. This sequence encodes CASSLYGGGASYEQYF.

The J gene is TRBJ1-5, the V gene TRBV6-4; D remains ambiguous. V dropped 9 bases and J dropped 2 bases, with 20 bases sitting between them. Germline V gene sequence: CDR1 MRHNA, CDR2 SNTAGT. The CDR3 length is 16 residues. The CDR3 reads CASPDGEGRGNQPQHF. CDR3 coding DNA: TGTGCCAGTCCCGATGGGGAGGGTCGGGGCAATCAGCCCCAGCATTTT.

The DNA for the CDR3 is TGCGCCAGCAAAAAAGCGGCAGGGGAATACTATGGCTACACCTTC. This gives the protein CASKKAAGEYYGYTF. V usage is TRBV4-1 and J usage is TRBJ1-2, with D possibly being TRBD1 (6 bases). This CDR3 comprises 15 residues. Trimming removed 7 bases from V and 3 bases from J, with 18 bases in between. Germline V CDR1 and CDR2: MGHRA, YSYEKL.